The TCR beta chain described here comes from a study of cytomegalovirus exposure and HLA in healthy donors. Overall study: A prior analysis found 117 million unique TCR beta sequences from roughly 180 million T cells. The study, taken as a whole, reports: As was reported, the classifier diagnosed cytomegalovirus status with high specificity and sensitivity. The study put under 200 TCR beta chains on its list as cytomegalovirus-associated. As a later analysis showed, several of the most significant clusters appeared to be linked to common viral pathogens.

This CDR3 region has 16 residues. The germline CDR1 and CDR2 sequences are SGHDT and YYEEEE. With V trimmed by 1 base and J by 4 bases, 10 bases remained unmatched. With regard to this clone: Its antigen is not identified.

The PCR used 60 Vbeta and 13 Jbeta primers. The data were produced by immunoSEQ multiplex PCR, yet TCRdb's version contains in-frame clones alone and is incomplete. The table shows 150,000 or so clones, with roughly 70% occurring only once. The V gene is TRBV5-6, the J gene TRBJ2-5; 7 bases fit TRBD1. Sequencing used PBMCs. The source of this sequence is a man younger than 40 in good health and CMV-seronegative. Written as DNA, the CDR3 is TGTGCCAGCAGCTTGCCCGGGACAGAGTACCGAGAGACCCAGTACTTC. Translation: CASSLPGTEYRETQYF. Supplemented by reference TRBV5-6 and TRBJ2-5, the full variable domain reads DAGVTQSPTHLIKTRGQQVTLRCSPKSGHDTVSWYQQALGQGPQFIFQYYEEEERQRGNFPDRFSGHQFPNYSSELNVNALLLGDSALYLCASSLPGTEYRETQYFGPGTRLLVL.